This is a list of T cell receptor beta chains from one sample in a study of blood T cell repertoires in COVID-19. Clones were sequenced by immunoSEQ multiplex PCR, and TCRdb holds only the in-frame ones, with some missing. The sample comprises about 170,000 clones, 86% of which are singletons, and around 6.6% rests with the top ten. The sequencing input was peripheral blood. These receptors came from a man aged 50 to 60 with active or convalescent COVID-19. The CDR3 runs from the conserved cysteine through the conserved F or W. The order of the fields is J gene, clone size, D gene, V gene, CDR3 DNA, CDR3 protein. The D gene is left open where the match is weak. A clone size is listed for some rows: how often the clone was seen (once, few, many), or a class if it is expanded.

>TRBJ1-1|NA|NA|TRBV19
TGTGCCAGTACCTACTCCCGGGGCGGAGGGAGTGAAGCTTTCTTT
CASTYSRGGGSEAFF
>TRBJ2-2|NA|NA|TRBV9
TGTGCCAGCAGTCCAGGGCCCCTAAGCAACACCGGGGAGCTGTTTTTT
CASSPGPLSNTGELFF
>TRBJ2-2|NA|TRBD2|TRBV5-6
TGTGCCAGCAGCTCCACCCTTAGCGGGAGGGCAGGTACCGGGGAGCTGTTTTTT
CASSSTLSGRAGTGELFF
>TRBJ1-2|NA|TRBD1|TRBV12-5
TGTGCTAGTGCCAAGACAGGGACTAACTATGGCTACACCTTC
CASAKTGTNYGYTF
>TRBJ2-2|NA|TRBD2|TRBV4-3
TGCGCCAGCAGCCAAGATGGGGGACTAGCGGTTATGTTGAACACCGGGGAGCTGTTTTTT
CASSQDGGLAVMLNTGELFF
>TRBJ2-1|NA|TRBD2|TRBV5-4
TGTGCCAGCAGCTTGGACGCGGGGGGGCCGCGAGAGCAGTTCTTC
CASSLDAGGPREQFF
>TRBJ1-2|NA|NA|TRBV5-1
TGCGCCAGCAGCTTGGTGGGTAGCCCTAACTATGGCTACACCTTC
CASSLVGSPNYGYTF
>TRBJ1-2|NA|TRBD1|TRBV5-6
TGTGCCAGCAGCACATCCCCAGGGGGAATCTATGGCTACACCTTC
CASSTSPGGIYGYTF
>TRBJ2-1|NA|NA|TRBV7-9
TGTGCCAGCAGCCTGGTCGGGGAGTACAATGAGCAGTTCTTC
CASSLVGEYNEQFF
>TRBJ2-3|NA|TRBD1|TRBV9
TGTGCCAGCAGCACAGCTTACAGGGGGGATACGCAGTATTTT
CASSTAYRGDTQYF
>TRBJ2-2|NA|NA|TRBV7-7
TGTGCTAGCAGCGCAGGCCCACCAGGCACCGGGGAGCTGTTTTTT
CASSAGPPGTGELFF
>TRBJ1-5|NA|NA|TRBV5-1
TGCGCCAGCAGCTTGGGCCAGGGGATCGACAATCAGCCCCAGCATTTT
CASSLGQGIDNQPQHF
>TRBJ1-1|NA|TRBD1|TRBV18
TGTGCCAGCTCACCCAGACAGGGCGGGGACACTGAAGCTTTCTTT
CASSPRQGGDTEAFF
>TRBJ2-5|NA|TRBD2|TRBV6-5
TGTGCCAGCAGACGCGGGGGGGCCGGGGAGACCCAGTACTTC
CASRRGGAGETQYF
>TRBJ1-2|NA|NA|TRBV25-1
TGTGCCAGCAGTGGGGGCTTAGGCTACACCTTC
CASSGGLGYTF
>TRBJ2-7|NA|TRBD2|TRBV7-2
TGTGCCAGCAGCTTAGCCCCACCGGGGGGGCAGTACTTC
CASSLAPPGGQYF
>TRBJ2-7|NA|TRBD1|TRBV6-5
TGTGCCAGCAGCGGACAGGGCGAGCAGTACTTC
CASSGQGEQYF
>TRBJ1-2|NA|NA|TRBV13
TGTGCCAGCACCGAAAGGGGGTCTAACTATGGCTACACCTTC
CASTERGSNYGYTF
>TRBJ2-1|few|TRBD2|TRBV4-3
TGCGCCAGCAGCCAAGAGAGCGGGAGGACGAATGAGCAGTTCTTC
CASSQESGRTNEQFF
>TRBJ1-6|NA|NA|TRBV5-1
TGCGCCAGCAGCTGGGGTGGGAGGGATTCACCCCTCCACTTT
CASSWGGRDSPLHF
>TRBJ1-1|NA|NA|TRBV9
TGTGCCAGCAGCGTAGACTGGAGCACTGAAGCTTTCTTT
CASSVDWSTEAFF
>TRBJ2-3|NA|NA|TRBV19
TGTGCCAGCTCTAGAGGGGGAGGCACAGATACGCAGTATTTT
CASSRGGGTDTQYF
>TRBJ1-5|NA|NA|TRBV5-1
TGCGCCAGCAGCTTGGCAGGGGCGGGTCAGCCCCAGCATTTT
CASSLAGAGQPQHF
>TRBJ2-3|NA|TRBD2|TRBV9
TGTGCCAGCAGCGTAGCGGGGGGGCGCACAGATACGCAGTATTTT
CASSVAGGRTDTQYF
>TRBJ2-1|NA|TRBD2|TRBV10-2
TGCGCCAGCGGCGAGGCGGGGGTCAATGAGCAGTTCTTC
CASGEAGVNEQFF
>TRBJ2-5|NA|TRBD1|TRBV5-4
TGTGCCAGCAGCTACCGGACAGGGAGGGAGACCCAGTACTTC
CASSYRTGRETQYF
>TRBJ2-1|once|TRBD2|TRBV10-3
TGTGCCATCAGCCTAGCGGGGGGTAACAATGAGCAGTTCTTC
CAISLAGGNNEQFF
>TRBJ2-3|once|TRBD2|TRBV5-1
TGCGCCAGCAGCCCAAACGTCGTAGCGGGGCAATATACGCAGTATTTT
CASSPNVVAGQYTQYF
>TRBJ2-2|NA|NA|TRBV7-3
TGTGCCAGCAGCCCTGGGAGCAGGTCCGGGGAGCTGTTTTTT
CASSPGSRSGELFF
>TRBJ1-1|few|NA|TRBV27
TGTGCCAGCAGTTTCGCCCAGGGGATGGTTAGGAACACTGAAGCTTTCTTT
CASSFAQGMVRNTEAFF
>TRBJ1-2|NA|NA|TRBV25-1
TGTGCCAGCAGTGCGCCGGGTGGCTACTATGGCTACACCTTC
CASSAPGGYYGYTF
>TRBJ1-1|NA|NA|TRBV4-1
TGCGCCAGCAGCCAAGATCCGGGGAGGACTGAAGCTTTCTTT
CASSQDPGRTEAFF
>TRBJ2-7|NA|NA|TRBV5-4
TGTGCCAGCAGCTTGGGGCAGAACTCCTACGAGCAGTACTTC
CASSLGQNSYEQYF
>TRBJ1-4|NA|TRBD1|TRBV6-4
TGTGCCAGCAGTGACTCGCGGGACAGGGGGCGCGGGACTAATGAAAAACTGTTTTTT
CASSDSRDRGRGTNEKLFF
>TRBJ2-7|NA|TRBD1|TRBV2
TGTGCCAGCCACCTAGGACAGGGCCGCGAGCAGTACTTC
CASHLGQGREQYF
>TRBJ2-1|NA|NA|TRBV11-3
TGTGCCAGCAGCTTAGGAATAGGGGTACACAATGAGCAGTTCTTC
CASSLGIGVHNEQFF
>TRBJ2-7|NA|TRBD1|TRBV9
TGTGCCAGCAGCGTCCGGACAGGGGTTGACGAGCAGTACTTC
CASSVRTGVDEQYF
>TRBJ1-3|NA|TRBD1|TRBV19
TGTGCCAGTAGTACGGGACAGGGAAACACCATATATTTT
CASSTGQGNTIYF
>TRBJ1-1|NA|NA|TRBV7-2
TGTGCCAGCAGCCCAACCTTGGTGGGGCTCTGGACTGAAGCTTTCTTT
CASSPTLVGLWTEAFF
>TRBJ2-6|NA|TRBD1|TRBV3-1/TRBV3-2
TGTGCCAGCAGCCCCACAGGGGATGGGGCCAACGTCCTGACTTTC
CASSPTGDGANVLTF
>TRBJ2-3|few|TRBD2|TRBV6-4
TGTGCCAGCAGTGAGGGACTAGCGGGAGATACGCAGTATTTT
CASSEGLAGDTQYF
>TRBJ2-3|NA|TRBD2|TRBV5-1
TGCGCCAGCAGGTTAAGGACTAGCGGGGAAACAGATACGCAGTATTTT
CASRLRTSGETDTQYF
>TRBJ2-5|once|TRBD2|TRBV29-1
TGCAGCCCCGGGGGGGGAGGGCAGACCCAGTACTTC
CSPGGGGQTQYF
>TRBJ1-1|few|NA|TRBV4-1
TGCGCCAGCAGCCCCCTGGCGGGTAACACTGAAGCTTTCTTT
CASSPLAGNTEAFF
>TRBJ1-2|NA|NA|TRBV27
TGTGCCAGCAGTTTACGAGTTGGCTATGGCTACACCTTC
CASSLRVGYGYTF
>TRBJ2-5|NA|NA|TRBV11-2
TGTGCCAGCAGCTTACGAATGCTGGTCGGGGAGACCCAGTACTTC
CASSLRMLVGETQYF
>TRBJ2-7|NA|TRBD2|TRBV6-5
TGTGCCAGCAGGAGACTAGCGGGAGACGAGCAGTACTTC
CASRRLAGDEQYF
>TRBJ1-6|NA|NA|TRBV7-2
TGTGCCAGCGACTCAGACGGGAATTCACCCCTCCACTTT
CASDSDGNSPLHF
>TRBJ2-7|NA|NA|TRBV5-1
TGCGCCAGCCGAACAGGGCCGACCTACGAGCAGTACTTC
CASRTGPTYEQYF
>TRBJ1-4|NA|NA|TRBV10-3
TGTGCCATCAGGGCTCAGGCAGATGAAAAACTGTTTTTT
CAIRAQADEKLFF
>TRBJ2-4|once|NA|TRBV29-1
TGCAGCGTTGAAGATTCTCGGGGTCTCTCCAAAAACATTCAGTACTTC
CSVEDSRGLSKNIQYF
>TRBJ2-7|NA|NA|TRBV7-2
TGTGCCAGCAGCTTAGATAGGGGCTCCTACGAGCAGTACTTC
CASSLDRGSYEQYF
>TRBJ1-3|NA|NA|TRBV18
TGTGCCAGCTCACCAAGCCCCCTTGGCTCTGGAAACACCATATATTTT
CASSPSPLGSGNTIYF
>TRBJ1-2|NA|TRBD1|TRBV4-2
TGTGCCAGCAGCCAAGGCGACAGGGCCGCTGGCTACACCTTC
CASSQGDRAAGYTF
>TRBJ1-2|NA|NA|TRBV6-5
TGTGCCAGCAGTTACTCTGGAGGGGACTATGGCTACACCTTC
CASSYSGGDYGYTF
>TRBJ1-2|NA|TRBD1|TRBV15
TGTGCCACCAGCGGAACCGGGACAGGGTTTGGCTACACCTTC
CATSGTGTGFGYTF
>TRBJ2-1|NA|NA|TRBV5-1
TGCGCCAGCAGCTTCAGGGTCTCCTACAATGAGCAGTTCTTC
CASSFRVSYNEQFF
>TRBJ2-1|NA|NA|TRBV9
TGTGCCAGCAGCGTAGCTACGAGCGGAGCCTACAATGAGCAGTTCTTC
CASSVATSGAYNEQFF